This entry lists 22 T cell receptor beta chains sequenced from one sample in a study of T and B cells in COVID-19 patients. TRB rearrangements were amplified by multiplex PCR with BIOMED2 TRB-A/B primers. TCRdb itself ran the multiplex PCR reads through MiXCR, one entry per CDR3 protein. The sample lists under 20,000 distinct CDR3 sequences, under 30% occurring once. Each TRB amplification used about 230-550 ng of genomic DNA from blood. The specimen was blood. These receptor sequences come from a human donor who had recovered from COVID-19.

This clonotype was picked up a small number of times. This chain's CDR3 is CASNPGRGGNTEAFF. In DNA form, the CDR3 reads TGTGCCAGCAACCCCGGGAGGGGAGGGAACACTGAAGCTTTCTTT. V gene TRBV7-6 combines with J gene TRBJ1-1, with D perhaps TRBD1 (5 bases). The CDR3 totals 15 residues. V lost 7 bases, J lost 1 base, and 16 bases lay in between. Germline V gene sequence: CDR1 SGHVS, CDR2 FNYEAQ.

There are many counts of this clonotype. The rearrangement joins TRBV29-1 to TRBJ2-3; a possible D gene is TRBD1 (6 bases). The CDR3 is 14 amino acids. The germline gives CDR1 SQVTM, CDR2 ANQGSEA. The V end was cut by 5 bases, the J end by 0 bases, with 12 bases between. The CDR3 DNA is TGCAGCGTTACAGGGAGTTCTAGCACAGATACGCAGTATTTT. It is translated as CSVTGSSSTDTQYF.

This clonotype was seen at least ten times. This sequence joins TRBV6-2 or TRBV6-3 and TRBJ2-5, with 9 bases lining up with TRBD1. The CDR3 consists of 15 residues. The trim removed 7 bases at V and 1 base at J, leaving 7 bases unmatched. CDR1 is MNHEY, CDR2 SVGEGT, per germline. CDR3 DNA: TGTGCCAGCATTAACCCGGACAGGGGCCAAGAGACCCAGTACTTC. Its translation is CASINPDRGQETQYF.

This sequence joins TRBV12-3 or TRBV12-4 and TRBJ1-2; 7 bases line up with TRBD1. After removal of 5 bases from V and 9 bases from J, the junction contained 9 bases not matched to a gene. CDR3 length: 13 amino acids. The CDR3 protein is CASSPGTATRYTF. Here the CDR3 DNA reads TGTGCCAGCAGTCCCGGGACAGCCACACGCTACACCTTC.

CDR3 coding DNA: TGTGCCAGCAACCGACAGGGGGCTCTGAGGCAGTTCTTC. It yields the protein CASNRQGALRQFF. The chain joins TRBV27 to TRBJ2-1; 10 bases are shared with TRBD1. Germline lookup yields CDR1 MNHEY and CDR2 SMNVEV (reference sequence). The CDR3 is made up of 13 amino acids. J was trimmed by 12 bases and V by 7 bases; bases with no gene match: 9.

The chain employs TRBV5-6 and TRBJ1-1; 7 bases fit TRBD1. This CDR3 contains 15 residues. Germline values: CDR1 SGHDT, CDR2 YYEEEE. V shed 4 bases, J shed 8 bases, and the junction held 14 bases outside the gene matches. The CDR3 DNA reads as TGTGCCAGCAGCGCCGGTTTAGGGACAGAGGGGGAAGCTTTCTTT. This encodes CASSAGLGTEGEAFF.

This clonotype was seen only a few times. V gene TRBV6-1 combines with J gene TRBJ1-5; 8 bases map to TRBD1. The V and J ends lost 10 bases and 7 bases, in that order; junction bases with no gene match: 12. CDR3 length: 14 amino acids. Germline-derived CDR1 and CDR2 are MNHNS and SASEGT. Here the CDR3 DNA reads TGTGCCACCCAAATCCCAGGGGGCCACCAGCCCCAGCATTTT. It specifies CATQIPGGHQPQHF.

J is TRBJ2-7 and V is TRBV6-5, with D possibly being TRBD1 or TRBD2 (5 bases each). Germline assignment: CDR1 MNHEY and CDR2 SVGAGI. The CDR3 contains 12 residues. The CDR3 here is CACRDPGSEQYF. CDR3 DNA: TGTGCTTGCCGGGACCCAGGGAGCGAGCAGTACTTC.

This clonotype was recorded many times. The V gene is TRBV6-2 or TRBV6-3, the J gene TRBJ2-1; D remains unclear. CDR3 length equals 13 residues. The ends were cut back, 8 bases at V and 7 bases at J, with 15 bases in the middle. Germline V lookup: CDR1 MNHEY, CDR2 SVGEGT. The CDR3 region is CASHYNFGNEQFF. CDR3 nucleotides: TGTGCCAGCCACTACAACTTCGGGAATGAGCAGTTCTTC.

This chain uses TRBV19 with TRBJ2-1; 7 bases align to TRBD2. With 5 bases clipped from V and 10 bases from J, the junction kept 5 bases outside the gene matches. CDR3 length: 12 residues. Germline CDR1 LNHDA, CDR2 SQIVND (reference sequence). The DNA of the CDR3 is TGTGCCAGTAGTCCCGGAGCGGGGGAGCAGTTCTTC. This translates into CASSPGAGEQFF.

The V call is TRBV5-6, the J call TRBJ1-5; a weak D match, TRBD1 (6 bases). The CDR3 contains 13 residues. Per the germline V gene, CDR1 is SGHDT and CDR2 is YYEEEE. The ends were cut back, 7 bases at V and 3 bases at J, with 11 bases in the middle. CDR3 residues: CASGDRYNQPQHF. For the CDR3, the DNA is TGTGCCAGCGGAGACAGGTACAATCAGCCCCAGCATTTT.

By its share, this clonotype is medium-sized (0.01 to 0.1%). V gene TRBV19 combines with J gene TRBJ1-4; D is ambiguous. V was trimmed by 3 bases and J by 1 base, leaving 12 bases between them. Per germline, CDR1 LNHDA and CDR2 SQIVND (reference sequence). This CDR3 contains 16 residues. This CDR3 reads CASSMGRVETNEKLFF. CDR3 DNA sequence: TGTGCCAGTAGTATGGGGAGGGTAGAAACTAATGAAAAACTGTTTTTT.

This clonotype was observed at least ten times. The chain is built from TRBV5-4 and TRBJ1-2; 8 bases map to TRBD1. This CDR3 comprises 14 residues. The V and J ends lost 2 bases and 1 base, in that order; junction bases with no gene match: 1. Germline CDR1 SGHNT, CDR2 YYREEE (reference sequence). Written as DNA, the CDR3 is TGTGCCAGCAGCTTCGGACAGGGTAACTATGGCTACACCTTC. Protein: CASSFGQGNYGYTF. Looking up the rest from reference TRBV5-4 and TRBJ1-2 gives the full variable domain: ETGVTQSPTHLIKTRGQQVTLRCSSQSGHNTVSWYQQALGQGPQFIFQYYREEENGRGNFPPRFSGLQFPNYSSELNVNALELDDSALYLCASSFGQGNYGYTFGSGTRLTVV.

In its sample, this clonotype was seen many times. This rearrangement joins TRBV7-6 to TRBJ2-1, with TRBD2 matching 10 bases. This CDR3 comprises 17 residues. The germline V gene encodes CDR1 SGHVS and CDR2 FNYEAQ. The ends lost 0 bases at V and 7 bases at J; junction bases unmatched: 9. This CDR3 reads CASSLALAGAYLNEQFF. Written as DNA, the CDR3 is TGTGCCAGCAGCTTAGCGCTAGCGGGGGCCTACTTGAATGAGCAGTTCTTC.

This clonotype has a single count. Here the CDR3 reads CASSLHGNTGELFF. The CDR3 DNA reads as TGTGCCAGCAGCTTGCACGGGAACACCGGGGAGCTGTTTTTT. The chain uses TRBV7-2 and TRBJ2-2; no reliable D call. The germline V gene encodes CDR1 SGHTA and CDR2 FQGNSA. The CDR3 runs 14 residues. V was pared by 3 bases and J by 1 base, with 6 bases between. The entire variable domain, with the rest obtained from reference TRBV7-2 and TRBJ2-2, is as follows: GAGVSQSPSNKVTEKGKDVELRCDPISGHTALYWYRQSLGQGLEFLIYFQGNSAPDKSGLPSDRFSAERTGGSVSTLTIQRTQQEDSAVYLCASSLHGNTGELFFGEGSRLTVL.

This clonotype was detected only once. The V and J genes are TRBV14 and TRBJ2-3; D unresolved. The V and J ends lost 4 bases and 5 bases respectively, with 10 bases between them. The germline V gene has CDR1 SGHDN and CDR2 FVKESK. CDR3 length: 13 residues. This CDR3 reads CASSLGYRDTQYF. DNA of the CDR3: TGTGCCAGCAGCCTAGGATACCGAGATACGCAGTATTTT. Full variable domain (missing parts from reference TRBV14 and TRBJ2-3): EAGVTQFPSHSVIEKGQTVTLRCDPISGHDNLYWYRRVMGKEIKFLLHFVKESKQDESGMPNNRFLAERTGGTYSTLKVQPAELEDSGVYFCASSLGYRDTQYFGPGTRLTVL.

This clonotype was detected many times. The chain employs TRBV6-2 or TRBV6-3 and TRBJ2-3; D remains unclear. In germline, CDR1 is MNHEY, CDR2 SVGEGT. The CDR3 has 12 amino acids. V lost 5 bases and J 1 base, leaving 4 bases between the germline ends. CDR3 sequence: CASSRGTDTQYF. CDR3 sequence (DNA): TGTGCCAGCAGTAGGGGCACAGATACGCAGTATTTT.

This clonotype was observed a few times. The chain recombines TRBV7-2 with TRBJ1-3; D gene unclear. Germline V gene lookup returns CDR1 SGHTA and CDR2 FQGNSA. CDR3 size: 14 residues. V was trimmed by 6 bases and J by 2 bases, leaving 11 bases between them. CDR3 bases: TGTGCCAGCAGTCCCTCGCCAACTGGAAACACCATATATTTT. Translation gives CASSPSPTGNTIYF.

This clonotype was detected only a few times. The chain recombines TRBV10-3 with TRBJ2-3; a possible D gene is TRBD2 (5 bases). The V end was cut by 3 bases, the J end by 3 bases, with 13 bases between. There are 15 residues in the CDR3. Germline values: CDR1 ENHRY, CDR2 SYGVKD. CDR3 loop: CAISDLPGVTDTQYF. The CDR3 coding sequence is TGTGCCATCAGTGACCTACCCGGGGTTACAGATACGCAGTATTTT.

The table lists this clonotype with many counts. DNA of the CDR3: TGTGCCACCAGTGAAGTGGTTGGGAATGAGCAGTTCTTC. This sequence encodes CATSEVVGNEQFF. J is TRBJ2-1 and V is TRBV24-1; D not certain. The CDR3 is made up of 13 amino acids. Trimming removed 4 bases from V and 7 bases from J, with 10 bases in between. The V gene's germline CDR1 is KGHDR and CDR2 SFDVKD.

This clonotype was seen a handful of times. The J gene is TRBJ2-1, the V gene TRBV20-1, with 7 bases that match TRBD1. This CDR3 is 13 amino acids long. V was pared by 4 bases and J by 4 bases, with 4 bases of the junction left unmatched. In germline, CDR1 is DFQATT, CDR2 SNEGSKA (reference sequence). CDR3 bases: TGCAGTGCTAATACGGACAGGTACAATGAGCAGTTCTTC. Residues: CSANTDRYNEQFF.

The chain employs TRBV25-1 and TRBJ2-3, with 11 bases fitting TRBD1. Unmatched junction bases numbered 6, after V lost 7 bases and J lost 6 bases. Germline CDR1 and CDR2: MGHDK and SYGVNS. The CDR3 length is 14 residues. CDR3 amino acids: CASISGQGADTQYF. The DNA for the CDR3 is TGTGCCAGCATTTCAGGACAGGGGGCGGATACGCAGTATTTT.